The source of this TCR beta chain is a study of blood T cell repertoires in COVID-19. On the study more broadly: The United States, Italy and Spain were the sources of the acute and convalescent COVID-19 samples. Nucleic acid was either cDNA or gDNA, and it came from T cells, B-cell-depleted T cells, or PBMCs.

There are 16 residues in the CDR3. CDR1 and CDR2 from the germline V gene are PRHDT and FYEKMQ (reference sequence). Trimming stripped 4 bases from V and 0 bases from J, with 13 bases between. In the study's own analysis: Amplification of reference gene primers provided the estimated nucleated cell counts. Here immunoSEQ multiplex PCR was the method, and the copy in TCRdb shows in-frame clones only, minus some. V and J calls and clone size are copied from that table; D and trimming were computed from the DNA. The sample yields some 170,000 clones, around four fifths seen once. The TCR sequence derives from a woman over 75 with acute or convalescent COVID-19. The chain employs TRBV13 and TRBJ2-1; weak D call: TRBD2 (6 bases). The sample consisted of peripheral blood. The CDR3 DNA is TGTGCCAGCAGCTCCCTTGGGGGAGGCTCCTACAATGAGCAGTTCTTC. Amino acids: CASSSLGGGSYNEQFF.